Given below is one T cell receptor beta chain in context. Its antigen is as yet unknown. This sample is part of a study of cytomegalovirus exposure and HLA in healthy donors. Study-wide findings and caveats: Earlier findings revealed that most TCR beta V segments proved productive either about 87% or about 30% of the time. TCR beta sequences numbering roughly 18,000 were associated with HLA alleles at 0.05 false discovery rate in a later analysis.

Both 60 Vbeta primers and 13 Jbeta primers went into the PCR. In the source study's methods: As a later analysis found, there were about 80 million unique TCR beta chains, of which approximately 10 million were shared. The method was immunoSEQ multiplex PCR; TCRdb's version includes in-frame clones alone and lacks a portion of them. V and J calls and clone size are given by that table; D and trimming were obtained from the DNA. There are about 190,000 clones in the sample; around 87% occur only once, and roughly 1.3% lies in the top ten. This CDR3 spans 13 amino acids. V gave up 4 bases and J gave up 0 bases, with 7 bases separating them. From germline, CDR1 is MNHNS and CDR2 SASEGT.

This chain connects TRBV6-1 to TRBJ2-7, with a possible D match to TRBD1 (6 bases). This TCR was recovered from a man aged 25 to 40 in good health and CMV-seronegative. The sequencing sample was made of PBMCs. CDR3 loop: CASSGQASYEQYF. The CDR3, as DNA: TGTGCCAGCAGTGGACAGGCCTCCTACGAGCAGTACTTC.